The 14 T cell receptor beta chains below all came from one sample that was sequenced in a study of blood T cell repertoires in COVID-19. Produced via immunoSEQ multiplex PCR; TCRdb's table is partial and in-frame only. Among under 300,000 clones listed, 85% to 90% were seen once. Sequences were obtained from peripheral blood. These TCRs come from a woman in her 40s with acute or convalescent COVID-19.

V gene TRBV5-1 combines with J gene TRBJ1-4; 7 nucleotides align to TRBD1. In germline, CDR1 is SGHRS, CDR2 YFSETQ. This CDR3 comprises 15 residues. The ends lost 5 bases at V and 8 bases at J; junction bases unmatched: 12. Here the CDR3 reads CASRTGQPFGEKLFF. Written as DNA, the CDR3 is TGCGCCAGCAGAACGGGACAGCCCTTCGGGGAAAAACTGTTTTTT.

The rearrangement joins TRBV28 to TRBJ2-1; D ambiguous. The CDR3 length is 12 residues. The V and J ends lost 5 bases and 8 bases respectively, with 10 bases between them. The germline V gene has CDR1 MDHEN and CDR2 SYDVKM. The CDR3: CASSPSRYEQFF. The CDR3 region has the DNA TGTGCCAGCAGTCCGAGCAGGTATGAGCAGTTCTTC.

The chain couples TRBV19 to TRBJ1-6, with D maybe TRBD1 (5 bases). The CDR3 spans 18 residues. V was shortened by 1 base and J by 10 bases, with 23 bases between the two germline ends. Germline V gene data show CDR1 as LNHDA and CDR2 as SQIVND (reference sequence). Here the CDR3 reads CASSIVVSGQGVFSPLHF. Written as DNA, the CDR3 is TGTGCCAGTAGTATAGTGGTTTCAGGGCAGGGTGTCTTCTCACCCCTCCACTTT.

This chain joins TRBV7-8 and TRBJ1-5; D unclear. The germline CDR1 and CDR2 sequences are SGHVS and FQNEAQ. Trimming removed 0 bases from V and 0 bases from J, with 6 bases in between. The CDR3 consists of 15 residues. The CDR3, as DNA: TGTGCCAGCAGCTTAGCGAGGTATAGCAATCAGCCCCAGCATTTT. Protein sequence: CASSLARYSNQPQHF. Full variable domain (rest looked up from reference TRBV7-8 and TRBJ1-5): GAGVSQSPRYKVAKRGQDVALRCDPISGHVSLFWYQQALGQGPEFLTYFQNEAQLDKSGLPSDRFFAERPEGSVSTLKIQRTQQEDSAVYLCASSLARYSNQPQHFGDGTRLSIL.

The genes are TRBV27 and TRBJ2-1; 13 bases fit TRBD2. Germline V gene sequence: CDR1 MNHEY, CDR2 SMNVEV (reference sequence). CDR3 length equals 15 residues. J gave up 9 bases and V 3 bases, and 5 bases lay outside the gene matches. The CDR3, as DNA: TGTGCCAGCAGTTTGTCCGGGACTAGCGGGGTTGAGCAGTTCTTC. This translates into CASSLSGTSGVEQFF.

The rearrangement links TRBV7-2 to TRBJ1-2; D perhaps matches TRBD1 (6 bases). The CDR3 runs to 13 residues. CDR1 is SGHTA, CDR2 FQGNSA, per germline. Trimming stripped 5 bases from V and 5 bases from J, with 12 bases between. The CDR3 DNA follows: TGTGCCAGCAGCCAGGACAGCCAGTATGGCTACACCTTC. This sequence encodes CASSQDSQYGYTF.

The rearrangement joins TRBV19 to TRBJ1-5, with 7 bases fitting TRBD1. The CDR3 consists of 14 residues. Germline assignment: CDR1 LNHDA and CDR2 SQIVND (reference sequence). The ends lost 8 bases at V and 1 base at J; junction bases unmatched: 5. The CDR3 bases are TGTGCCAGTTTGGGCAGGGGGAGCAATCAGCCCCAGCATTTT. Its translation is CASLGRGSNQPQHF.

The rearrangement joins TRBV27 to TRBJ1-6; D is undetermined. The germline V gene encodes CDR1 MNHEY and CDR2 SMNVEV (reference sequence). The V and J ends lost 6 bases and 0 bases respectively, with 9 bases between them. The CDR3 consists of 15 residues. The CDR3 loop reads CASSASSSYNSPLHF. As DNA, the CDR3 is TGTGCCAGCAGCGCTTCTAGCTCCTATAATTCACCCCTCCACTTT.

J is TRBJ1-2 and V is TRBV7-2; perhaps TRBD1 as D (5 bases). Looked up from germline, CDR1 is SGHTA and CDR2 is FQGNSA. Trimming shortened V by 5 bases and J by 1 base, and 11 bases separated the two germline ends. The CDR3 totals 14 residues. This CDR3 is CASSAPGGNYGYTF. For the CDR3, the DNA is TGTGCCAGCAGCGCCCCGGGGGGTAACTATGGCTACACCTTC.

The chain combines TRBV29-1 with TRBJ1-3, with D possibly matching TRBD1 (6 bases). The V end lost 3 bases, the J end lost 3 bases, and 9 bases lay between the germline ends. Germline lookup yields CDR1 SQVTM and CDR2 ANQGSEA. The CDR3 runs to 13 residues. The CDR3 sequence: CSVDIRGGNTIYF. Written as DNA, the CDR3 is TGCAGCGTTGACATCAGGGGTGGAAACACCATATATTTT. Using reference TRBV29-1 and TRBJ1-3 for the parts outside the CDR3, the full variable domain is SAVISQKPSRDICQRGTSLTIQCQVDSQVTMMFWYRQQPGQSLTLIATANQGSEATYESGFVIDKFPISRPNLTFSTLTVSNMSPEDSSIYLCSVDIRGGNTIYFGEGSWLTVV.

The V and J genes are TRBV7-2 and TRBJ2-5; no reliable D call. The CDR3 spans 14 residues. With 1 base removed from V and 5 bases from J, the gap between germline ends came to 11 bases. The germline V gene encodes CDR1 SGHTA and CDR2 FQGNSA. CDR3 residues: CASSLGSTRETQYF. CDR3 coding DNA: TGTGCCAGCAGCTTAGGGTCAACGAGGGAGACCCAGTACTTC.

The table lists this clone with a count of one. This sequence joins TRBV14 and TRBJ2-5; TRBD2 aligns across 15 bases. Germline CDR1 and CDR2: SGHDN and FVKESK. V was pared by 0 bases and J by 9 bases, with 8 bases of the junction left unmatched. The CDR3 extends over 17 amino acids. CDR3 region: CASSQDRGLAGGSAQYF. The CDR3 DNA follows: TGTGCCAGCAGCCAAGATCGGGGACTAGCGGGGGGATCGGCCCAGTACTTC.

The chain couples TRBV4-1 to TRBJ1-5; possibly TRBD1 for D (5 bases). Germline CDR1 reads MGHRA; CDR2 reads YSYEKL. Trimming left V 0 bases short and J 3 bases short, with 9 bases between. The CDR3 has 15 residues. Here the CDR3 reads CASSQDAGLNQPQHF. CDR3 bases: TGCGCCAGCAGCCAAGATGCAGGGCTCAATCAGCCCCAGCATTTT.

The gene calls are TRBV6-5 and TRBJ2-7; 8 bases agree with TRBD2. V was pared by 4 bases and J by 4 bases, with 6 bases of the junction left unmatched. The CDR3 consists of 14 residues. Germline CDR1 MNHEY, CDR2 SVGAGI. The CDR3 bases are TGTGCCAGCAGTTGGACTAGCCCTGCTTACGAGCAGTACGTC. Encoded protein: CASSWTSPAYEQYV.